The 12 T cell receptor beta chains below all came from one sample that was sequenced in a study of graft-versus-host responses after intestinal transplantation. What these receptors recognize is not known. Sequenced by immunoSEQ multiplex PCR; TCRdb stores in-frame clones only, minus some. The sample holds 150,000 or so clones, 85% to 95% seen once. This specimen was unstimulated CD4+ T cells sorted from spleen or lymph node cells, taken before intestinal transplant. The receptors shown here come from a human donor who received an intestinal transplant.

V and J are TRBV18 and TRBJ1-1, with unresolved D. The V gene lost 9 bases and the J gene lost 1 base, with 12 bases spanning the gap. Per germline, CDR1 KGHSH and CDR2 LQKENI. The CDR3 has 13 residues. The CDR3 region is CASKGKSNTEAFF. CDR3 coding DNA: TGTGCCAGTAAGGGCAAGTCGAACACTGAAGCTTTCTTT.

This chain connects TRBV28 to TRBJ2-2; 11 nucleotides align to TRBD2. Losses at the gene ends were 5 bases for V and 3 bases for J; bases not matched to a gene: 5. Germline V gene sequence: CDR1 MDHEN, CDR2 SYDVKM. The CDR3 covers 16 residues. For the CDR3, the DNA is TGTGCCAGCAGTGAAACTAGCGGGAGTTACACCGGGGAGCTGTTTTTT. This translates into CASSETSGSYTGELFF.

CDR3 region: CASSPLARVVEAFF. CDR3 nucleotides: TGTGCCAGCTCACCGCTCGCCAGGGTGGTTGAAGCTTTCTTT. The chain combines TRBV18 with TRBJ1-1; maybe TRBD1 (5 bases). The germline V gene has CDR1 KGHSH and CDR2 LQKENI. The CDR3 is 14 residues long. V gave up 3 bases and J gave up 7 bases, with 15 bases separating them.

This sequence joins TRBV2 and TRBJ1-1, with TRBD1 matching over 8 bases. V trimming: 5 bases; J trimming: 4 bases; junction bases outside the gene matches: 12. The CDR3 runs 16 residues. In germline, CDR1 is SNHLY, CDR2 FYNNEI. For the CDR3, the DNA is TGTGCCAGCAGTCAAGGGGCAGGGGGCGCGGGCACTGAAGCTTTCTTT. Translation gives CASSQGAGGAGTEAFF.

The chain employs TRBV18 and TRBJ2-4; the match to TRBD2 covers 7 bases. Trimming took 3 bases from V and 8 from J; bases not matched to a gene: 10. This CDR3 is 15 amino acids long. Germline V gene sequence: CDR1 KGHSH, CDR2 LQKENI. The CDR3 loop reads CASSPGAGRRDIQYF. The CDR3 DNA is TGTGCCAGCTCACCGGGAGCGGGAAGGCGGGACATTCAGTACTTC.

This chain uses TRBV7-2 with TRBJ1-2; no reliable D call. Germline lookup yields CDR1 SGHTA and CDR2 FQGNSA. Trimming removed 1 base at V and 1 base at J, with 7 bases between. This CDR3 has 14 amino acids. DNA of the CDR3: TGTGCCAGCAGCTTAGTGCAGGTTAACTATGGCTACACCTTC. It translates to CASSLVQVNYGYTF.

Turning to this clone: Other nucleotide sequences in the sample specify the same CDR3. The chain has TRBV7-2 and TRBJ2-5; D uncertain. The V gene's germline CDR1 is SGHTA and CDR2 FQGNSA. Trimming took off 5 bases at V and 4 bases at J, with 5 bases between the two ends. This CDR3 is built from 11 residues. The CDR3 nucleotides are TGTGCCAGCAGCCTTGCAGAGACCCAGTACTTC. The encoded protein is CASSLAETQYF.

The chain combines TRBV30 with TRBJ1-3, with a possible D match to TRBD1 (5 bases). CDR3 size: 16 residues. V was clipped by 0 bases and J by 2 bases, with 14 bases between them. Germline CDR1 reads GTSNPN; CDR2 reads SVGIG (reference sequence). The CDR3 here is CAWSVPGTNTGNTIYF. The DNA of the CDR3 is TGTGCCTGGAGTGTCCCAGGGACCAACACTGGAAACACCATATATTTT.

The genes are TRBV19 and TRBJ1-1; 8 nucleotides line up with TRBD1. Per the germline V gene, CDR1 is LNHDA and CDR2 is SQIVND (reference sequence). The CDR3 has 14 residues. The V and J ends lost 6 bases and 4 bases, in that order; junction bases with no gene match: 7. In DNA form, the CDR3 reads TGTGCCAGTAGGCGTTCCAGGGGGCTCACTGAAGCTTTCTTT. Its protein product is CASRRSRGLTEAFF.

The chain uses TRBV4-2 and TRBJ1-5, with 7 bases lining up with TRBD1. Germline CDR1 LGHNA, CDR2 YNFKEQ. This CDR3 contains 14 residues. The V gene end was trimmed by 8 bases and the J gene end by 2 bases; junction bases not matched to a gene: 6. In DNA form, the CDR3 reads TGTGCCAGCCGAACAGGGGATGGCAATCAGCCCCAGCATTTT. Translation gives CASRTGDGNQPQHF.

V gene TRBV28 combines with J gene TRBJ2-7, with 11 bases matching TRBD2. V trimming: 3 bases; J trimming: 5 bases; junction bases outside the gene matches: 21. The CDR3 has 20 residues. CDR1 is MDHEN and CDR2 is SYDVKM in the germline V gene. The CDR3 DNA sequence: TGTGCCAGCAGTTTTCTTATAAAACCTGGTATAGCGGGAGGGAGAGACGAGCAGTACTTC. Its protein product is CASSFLIKPGIAGGRDEQYF.

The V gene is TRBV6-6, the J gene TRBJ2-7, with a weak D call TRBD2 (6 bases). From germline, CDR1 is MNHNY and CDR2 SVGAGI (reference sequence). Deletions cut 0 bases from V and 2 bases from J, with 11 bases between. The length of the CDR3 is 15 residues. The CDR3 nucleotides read TGTGCCAGCAGTTACTCGGCGGCGGGGACCTACGAGCAGTACTTC. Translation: CASSYSAAGTYEQYF.